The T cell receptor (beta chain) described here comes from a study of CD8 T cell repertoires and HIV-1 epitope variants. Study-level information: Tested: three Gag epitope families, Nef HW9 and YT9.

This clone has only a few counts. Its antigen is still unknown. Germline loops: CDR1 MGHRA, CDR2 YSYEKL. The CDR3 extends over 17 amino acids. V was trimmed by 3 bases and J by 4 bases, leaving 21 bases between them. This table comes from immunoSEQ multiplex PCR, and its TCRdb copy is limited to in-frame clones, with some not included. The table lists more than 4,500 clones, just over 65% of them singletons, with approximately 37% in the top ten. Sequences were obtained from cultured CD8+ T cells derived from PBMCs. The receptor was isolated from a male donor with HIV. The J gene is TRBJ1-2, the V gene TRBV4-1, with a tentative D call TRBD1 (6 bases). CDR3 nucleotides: TGCGCCAGCAGCCACCCCAACCGGGACACCAGGAGCTATGGCTACACCTTC. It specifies CASSHPNRDTRSYGYTF.